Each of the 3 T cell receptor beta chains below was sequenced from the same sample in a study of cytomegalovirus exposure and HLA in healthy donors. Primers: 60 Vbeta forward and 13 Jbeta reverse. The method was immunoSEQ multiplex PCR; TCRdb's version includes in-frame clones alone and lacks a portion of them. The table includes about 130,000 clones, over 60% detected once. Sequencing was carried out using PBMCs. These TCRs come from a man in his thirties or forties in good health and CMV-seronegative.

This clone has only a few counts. The CDR3 here is CASTPSGPYNEQFF. The CDR3 DNA reads as TGTGCCAGCACCCCTAGCGGTCCCTACAATGAGCAGTTCTTC. This chain connects TRBV7-2 to TRBJ2-1, with 7 bases aligning to TRBD2. Germline V gives CDR1 SGHTA, CDR2 FQGNSA. J gave up 2 bases and V 7 bases, and 5 bases lay outside the gene matches. This CDR3 has 14 amino acids.

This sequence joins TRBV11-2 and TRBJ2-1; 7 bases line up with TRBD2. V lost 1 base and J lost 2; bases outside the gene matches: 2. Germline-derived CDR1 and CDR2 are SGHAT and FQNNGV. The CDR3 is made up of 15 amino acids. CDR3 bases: TGTGCCAGCAGCTTAGGGGGAGGGGCCTACAATGAGCAGTTCTTC. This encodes CASSLGGGAYNEQFF.

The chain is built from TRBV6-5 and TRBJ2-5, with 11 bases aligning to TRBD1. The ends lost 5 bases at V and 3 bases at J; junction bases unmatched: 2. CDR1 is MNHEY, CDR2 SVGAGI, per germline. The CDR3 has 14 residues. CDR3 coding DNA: TGTGCCAGCAGTCCGGGACAGGGGGAAGAGACCCAGTACTTC. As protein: CASSPGQGEETQYF.